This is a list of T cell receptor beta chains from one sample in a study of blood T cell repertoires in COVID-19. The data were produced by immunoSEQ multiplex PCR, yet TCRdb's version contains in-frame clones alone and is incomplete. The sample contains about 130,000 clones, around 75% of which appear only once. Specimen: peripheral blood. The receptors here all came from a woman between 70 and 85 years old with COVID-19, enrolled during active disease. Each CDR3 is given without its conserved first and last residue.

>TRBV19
ASSTGGTFGGEQY
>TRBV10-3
AISDRATDTQY
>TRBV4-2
ASSLTGRGAGTGELF
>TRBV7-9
ASSLPFGTSGGVANEQF
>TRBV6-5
ASSYGGADGYT
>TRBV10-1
ASSERPPRGYGYT
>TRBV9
ASSASQGQGIYEQY
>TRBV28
ASSPAGQSYSWEAF
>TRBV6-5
ASSPPGQNEQY
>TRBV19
ASSTGQGDQPQH
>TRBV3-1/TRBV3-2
ASSYGHHPRVA
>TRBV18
ASSPGQGSGNTIY
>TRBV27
ASSLTGAGANVLT
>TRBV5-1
ASSLAGRENTEAF
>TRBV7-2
ASSSDYTDTQY
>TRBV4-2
ASSQGQGDSNQPQH
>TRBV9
ASSAGFGNTIY
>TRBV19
ASSNPWTGGNSPLH
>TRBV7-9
ASSPALGYT
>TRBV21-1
ASSKDRVNTEAF
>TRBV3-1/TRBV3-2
ASSPEDRANYGYT
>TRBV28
ASMDIRAF
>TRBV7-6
ASSRSGGSNEQY
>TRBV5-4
ASSRSGVGEETQY
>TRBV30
AWSVAGGGSPLH
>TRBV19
ASKPASGGAEQF
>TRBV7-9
ASSLGQATTNEKLF
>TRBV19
ASSIHDRPDTQY
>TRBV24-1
ATSYPRDRAGTGELF
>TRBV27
ASIKWGTPTEAF
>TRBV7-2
ASSLAGQGNSPLH
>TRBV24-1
ATSDTTGWKNTDTQY
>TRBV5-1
ASSLEGSYQETQY
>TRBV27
ASSKRTGFVEAF
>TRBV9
ASRGGPVGNEQF
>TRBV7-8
ASSLPGSGNTGELF
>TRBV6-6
ASRGQGADGYT
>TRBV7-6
ASSLLGTGAMNTEAF
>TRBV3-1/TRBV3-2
ASSQGTSGQETQY
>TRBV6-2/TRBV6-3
ASSTGYEQY
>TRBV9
ASSVETGGTYEQY
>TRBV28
ASSRIRTGDYGYT
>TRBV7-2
ASSSFSRRGTGELF
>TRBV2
ASRSGYTNNEQF
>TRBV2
ASSRTVTGELF
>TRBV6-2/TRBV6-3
ASSPDRSDQPQH
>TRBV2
ASSESGVTQGKQY
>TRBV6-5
AGRFGIQETQY
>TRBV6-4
ASGREFYGYT
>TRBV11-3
ASSTGLRQAGEQF
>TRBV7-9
ASSPSGNIQY
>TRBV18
ASSPGAFDAEAF
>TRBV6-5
ASTKMAGGAYEQY
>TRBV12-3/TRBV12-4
ASAGTVASPLH
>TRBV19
ASSIGGQAPGSNQPQH